This TCR beta chain was captured by sequencing in a study of OX40 agonist ivuxolimab in advanced cancers. V gave up 2 bases and J gave up 3 bases, with 11 bases separating them. The CDR3 covers 14 residues. From germline, CDR1 is LNHDA and CDR2 SQIVND (reference sequence). Sequencing used immunoSEQ multiplex PCR; TCRdb keeps in-frame clones, though not all of them. The data contain more than 80,000 clones, roughly nine tenths of them singletons. This chain connects TRBV19 to TRBJ2-7, with D perhaps matching TRBD2 (5 bases). The source was CD4+ or CD8+ T cells sorted from blood, collected in a trial of the OX40 agonist ivuxolimab. The origin of this receptor is an adult with an advanced solid tumor such as melanoma, head and neck, liver or kidney cancer. In nucleotides, the CDR3 is TGTGCCAGTAGTATAACCGCGGGTTTCTACGAGCAGTACTTC. It specifies CASSITAGFYEQYF.